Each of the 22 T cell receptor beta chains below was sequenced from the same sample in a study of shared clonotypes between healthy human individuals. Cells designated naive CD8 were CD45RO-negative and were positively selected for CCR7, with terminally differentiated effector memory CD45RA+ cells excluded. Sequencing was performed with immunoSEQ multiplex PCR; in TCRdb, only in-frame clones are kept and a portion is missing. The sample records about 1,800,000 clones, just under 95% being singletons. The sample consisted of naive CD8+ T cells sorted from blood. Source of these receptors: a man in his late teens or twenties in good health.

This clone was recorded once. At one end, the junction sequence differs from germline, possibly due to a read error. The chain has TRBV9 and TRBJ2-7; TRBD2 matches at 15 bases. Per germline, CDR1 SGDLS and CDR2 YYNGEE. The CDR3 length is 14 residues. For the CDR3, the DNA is TGTGCCAGCAGCGAAGGACTAGCGGGGGGGCCTCTGCACTTC. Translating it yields CASSEGLAGGPLHF.

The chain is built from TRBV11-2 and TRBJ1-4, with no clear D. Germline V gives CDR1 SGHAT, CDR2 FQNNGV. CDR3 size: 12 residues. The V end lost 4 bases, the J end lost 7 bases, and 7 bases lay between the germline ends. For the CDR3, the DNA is TGTGCCAGCAGCTCTATTACTGAAAAACTGTTTTTT. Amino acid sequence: CASSSITEKLFF.

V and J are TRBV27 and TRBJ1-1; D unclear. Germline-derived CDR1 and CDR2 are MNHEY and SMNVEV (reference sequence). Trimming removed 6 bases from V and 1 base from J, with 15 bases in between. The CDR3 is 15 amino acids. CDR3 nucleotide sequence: TGTGCCAGCAGACTTCATGCTGGAGCGAACACTGAAGCTTTCTTT. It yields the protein CASRLHAGANTEAFF.

The CDR3 coding sequence is TGTGCCAGCAGCGAAGCGGGAGGGCCTGGGTACGAGCAGTACTTC. Residues: CASSEAGGPGYEQYF. V is TRBV9 and J is TRBJ2-7; 10 bases align to TRBD2. The V gene end was trimmed by 3 bases and the J gene end by 4 bases; junction bases not matched to a gene: 7. The CDR3 is 15 residues long. Germline V gene sequence: CDR1 SGDLS, CDR2 YYNGEE.

The CDR3 is CAITGTGTNTEAFF. The CDR3 nucleotides read TGTGCCATCACCGGGACAGGGACGAACACTGAAGCTTTCTTT. The genes are TRBV10-3 and TRBJ1-1; 9 bases align to TRBD1. This CDR3 has 14 residues. CDR1 ENHRY and CDR2 SYGVKD come from the germline V gene. After removal of 7 bases from V and 1 base from J, the junction contained 4 bases not matched to a gene.

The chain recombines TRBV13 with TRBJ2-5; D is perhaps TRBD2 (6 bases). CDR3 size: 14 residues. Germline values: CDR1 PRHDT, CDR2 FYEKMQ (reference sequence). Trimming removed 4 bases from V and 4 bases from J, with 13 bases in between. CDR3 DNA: TGTGCCAGCAGCTCGCGGGACGGGACAGAGACCCAGTACTTC. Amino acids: CASSSRDGTETQYF.

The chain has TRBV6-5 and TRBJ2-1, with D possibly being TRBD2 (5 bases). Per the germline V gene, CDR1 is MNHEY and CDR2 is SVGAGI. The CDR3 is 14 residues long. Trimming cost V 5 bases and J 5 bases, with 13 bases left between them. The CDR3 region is CASSIGLGHNEQFF. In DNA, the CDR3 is TGTGCCAGCAGTATCGGACTTGGGCACAATGAGCAGTTCTTC.

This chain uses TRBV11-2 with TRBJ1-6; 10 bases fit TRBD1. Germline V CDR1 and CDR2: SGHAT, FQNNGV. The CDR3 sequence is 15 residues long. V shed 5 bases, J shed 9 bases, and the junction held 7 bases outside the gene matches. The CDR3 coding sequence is TGTGCCAGCAGCGGGGGGGGACAGGGGCGTTCACCCCTCCACTTT. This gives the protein CASSGGGQGRSPLHF.

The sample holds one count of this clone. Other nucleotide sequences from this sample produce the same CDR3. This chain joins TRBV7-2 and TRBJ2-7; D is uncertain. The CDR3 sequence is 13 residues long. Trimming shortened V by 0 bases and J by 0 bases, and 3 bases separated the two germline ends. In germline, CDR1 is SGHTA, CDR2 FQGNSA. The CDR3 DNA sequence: TGTGCCAGCAGCTTAGCGGCCTCCTACGAGCAGTACTTC. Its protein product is CASSLAASYEQYF.

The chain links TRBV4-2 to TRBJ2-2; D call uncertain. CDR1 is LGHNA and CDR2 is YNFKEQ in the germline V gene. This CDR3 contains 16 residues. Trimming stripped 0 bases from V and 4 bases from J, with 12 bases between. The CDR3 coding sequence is TGTGCCAGCAGCCAAGATTTGAGCAGCGTCACCGGGGAGCTGTTTTTT. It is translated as CASSQDLSSVTGELFF.

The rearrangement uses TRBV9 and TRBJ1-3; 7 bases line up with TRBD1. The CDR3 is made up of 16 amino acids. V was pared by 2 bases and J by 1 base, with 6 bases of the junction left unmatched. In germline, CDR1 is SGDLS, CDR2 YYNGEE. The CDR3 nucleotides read TGTGCCAGCAGCGTCACAGGGGCTGTTTCTGGAAACACCATATATTTT. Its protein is CASSVTGAVSGNTIYF.

The CDR3 spells CASSYTGGWQPQHF. The CDR3 nucleotides are TGTGCCAGCAGTTATACAGGGGGGTGGCAGCCCCAGCATTTT. The chain links TRBV6-6 to TRBJ1-5; 8 nucleotides match TRBD1. Germline values: CDR1 MNHNY, CDR2 SVGAGI (reference sequence). Germline trimming cut 3 bases from V and 7 bases from J; bases unmatched to any gene: 5. The CDR3 is 14 amino acids.

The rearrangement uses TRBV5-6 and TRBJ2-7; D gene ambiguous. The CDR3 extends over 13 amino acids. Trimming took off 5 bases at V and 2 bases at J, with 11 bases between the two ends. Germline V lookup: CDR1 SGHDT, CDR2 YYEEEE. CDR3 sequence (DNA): TGTGCCAGCAGTTTTCAAGAGGCCTACGAGCAGTACTTC. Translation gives CASSFQEAYEQYF.

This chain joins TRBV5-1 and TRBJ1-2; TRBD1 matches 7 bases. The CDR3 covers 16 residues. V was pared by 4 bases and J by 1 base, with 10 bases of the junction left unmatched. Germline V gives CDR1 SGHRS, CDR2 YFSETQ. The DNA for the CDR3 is TGCGCCAGCAGCGACGACAGGGATCTCTATAACTATGGCTACACCTTC. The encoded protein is CASSDDRDLYNYGYTF. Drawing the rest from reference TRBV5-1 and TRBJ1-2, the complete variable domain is KAGVTQTPRYLIKTRGQQVTLSCSPISGHRSVSWYQQTPGQGLQFLFEYFSETQRNKGNFPGRFSGRQFSNSRSEMNVSTLELGDSALYLCASSDDRDLYNYGYTFGSGTRLTVV.

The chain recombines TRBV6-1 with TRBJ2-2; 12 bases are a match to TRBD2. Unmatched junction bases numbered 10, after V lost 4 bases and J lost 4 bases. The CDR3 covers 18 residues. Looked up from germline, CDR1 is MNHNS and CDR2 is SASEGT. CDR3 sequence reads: CASSGGLAGGRITGELFF. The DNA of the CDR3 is TGTGCCAGCAGTGGGGGGCTAGCGGGAGGGAGAATCACCGGGGAGCTGTTTTTT.

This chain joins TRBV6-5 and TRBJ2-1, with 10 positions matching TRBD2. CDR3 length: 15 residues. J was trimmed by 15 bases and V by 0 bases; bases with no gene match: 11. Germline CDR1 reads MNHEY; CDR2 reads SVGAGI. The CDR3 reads CASSYSPDTSGDGFF. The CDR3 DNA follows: TGTGCCAGCAGTTACTCACCTGATACTAGCGGGGATGGGTTCTTC.

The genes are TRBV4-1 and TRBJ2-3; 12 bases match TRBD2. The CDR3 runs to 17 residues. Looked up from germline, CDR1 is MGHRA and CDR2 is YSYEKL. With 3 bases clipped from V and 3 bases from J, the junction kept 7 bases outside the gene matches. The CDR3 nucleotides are TGCGCCAGCAGCCAGCTCCGACTAGCGGGAGATACAGATACGCAGTATTTT. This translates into CASSQLRLAGDTDTQYF.

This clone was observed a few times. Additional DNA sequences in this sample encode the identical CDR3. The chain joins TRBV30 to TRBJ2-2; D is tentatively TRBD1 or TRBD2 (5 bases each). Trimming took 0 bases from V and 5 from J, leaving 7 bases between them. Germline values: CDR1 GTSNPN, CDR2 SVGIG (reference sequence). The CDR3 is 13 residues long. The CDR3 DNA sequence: TGTGCCTGGAGTGTATGGGGGACCGGGGAGCTGTTTTTT. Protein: CAWSVWGTGELFF.

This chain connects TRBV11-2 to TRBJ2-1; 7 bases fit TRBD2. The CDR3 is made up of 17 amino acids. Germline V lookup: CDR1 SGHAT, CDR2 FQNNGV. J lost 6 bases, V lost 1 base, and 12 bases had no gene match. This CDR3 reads CASSLGQRLAISNEQFF. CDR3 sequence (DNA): TGTGCCAGCAGCTTAGGCCAAAGACTAGCTATTAGCAATGAGCAGTTCTTC.

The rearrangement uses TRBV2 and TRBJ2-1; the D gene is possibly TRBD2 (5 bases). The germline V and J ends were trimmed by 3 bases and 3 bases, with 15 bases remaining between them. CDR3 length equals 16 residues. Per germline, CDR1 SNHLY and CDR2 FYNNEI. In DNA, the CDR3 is TGTGCCAGCAGTGAGGCTAGCCTCGATTTCTACAATGAGCAGTTCTTC. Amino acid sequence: CASSEASLDFYNEQFF.

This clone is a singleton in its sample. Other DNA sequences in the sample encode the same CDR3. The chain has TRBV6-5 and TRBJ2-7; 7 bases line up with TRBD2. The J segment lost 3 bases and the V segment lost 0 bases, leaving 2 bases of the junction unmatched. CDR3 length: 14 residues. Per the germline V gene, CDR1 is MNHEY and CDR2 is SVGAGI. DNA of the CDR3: TGTGCCAGCAGTTACTCGTCGGGGGGCTACGAGCAGTACTTC. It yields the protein CASSYSSGGYEQYF.

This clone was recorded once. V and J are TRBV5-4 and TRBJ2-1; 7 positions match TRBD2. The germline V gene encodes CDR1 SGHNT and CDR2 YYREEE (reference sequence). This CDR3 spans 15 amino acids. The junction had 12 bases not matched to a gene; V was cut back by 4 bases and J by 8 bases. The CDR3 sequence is CASSRMGGSDDEQFF. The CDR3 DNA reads TGTGCCAGCAGCCGGATGGGGGGGTCCGACGATGAGCAGTTCTTC.